One TCR beta chain is described in this entry. Trimming stripped 8 bases from V and 0 bases from J, with 8 bases between. The CDR3 loop spans 13 amino acids. Germline V gene lookup returns CDR1 GTSNPN and CDR2 SVGIG (reference sequence). This record belongs to a study of blood T cell repertoires in COVID-19. Everyone who took part was roughly 18 to 95 years old, and they came from about two dozen US areas. Participants had their cohort set by participant-reported clinical history. The method was immunoSEQ multiplex PCR; TCRdb's version includes in-frame clones alone and lacks a portion of them. This sample has about 200,000 clones, with more than 70% found just once.

This sequence joins TRBV30 and TRBJ1-6; D perhaps matches TRBD1 (5 bases). The sample was PBMCs or T cells enriched from blood (not recorded which). This TCR was sampled from a woman aged 40 to 50 with acute COVID-19. CDR3 region: CASRASYNSPLHF. The CDR3 nucleotides read TGTGCCAGCAGGGCCTCCTATAATTCACCCCTCCACTTT.